The entry that follows covers one TCR beta chain sequence. What it binds is unknown. General study points: The larger cohort examined one V-J beta rearrangement, not whole repertoires. Tumor Tregs overlapped most with tumor, then blood, naive CD4+ cells.

Germline CDR1 reads SGHDT; CDR2 reads YYEEEE. The CDR3 is 16 residues long. Trimming removed 4 bases from V and 1 base from J, with 16 bases in between. Semi-nested PCR with Nested Universal Primer A followed constant-region reverse priming of full-length variable regions. Using its own MiXCR run on the 5' RACE reads, TCRdb lists one record per CDR3 protein. The table has tens of thousands of distinct CDR3 sequences, 28% seen once. The sample comprised tumor-infiltrating memory CD4+ T cells sorted from the breast tumor. The subset was: memory CD4+ T cells, CD4+CD45RO+CD25-. The V gene is TRBV5-6, the J gene TRBJ2-3; TRBD1 might be the D (6 bases). The receptor was derived from a female donor with breast cancer. CDR3 coding DNA: TGTGCCAGCAGCCCGACCTCAGGGGAAGGCACAGATACGCAGTATTTT. It specifies CASSPTSGEGTDTQYF.